This TCR beta chain appears in the sequencing data of a study of technical replicates of blood from several donors (dated by TCRdb to between 2016 and 2019). A remark on this clone: What this receptor recognizes is not known. The input lacks base qualities; no much larger clone sits a single base away.

Libraries were made using the immunoSEQ multiplex PCR assay. TCRdb took over this immuneACCESS table, retaining in-frame rearrangements with V and J assigned. Such tables are incomplete; in checked studies, under half of the missing clones stem from an unresolved V gene, and the remainder is unexplained. This sample is represented by approximately 51,000 clones; 90% to 95% of them were singletons. Together, the top ten hold about 3.9% of the sample. Inclusive of the bounding cysteine and phenylalanine, the CDR3 is 15 residues long. CDR3 DNA is the only sequence kept; it has 45 bases, read in frame from the first base. Relative to germline, V is missing 6 bases and J is missing 12 bases, with 17 bases of the junction outside any gene match. CDR1 is given as MNHNY and CDR2 as SVGAGI, both from the germline V gene (reference sequence).

The chain was built from TRBV6-6 and TRBJ2-1; 7 bases in between match TRBD2. Material: PBMCs. The source of this sequence is a human donor in good health. Some clones in this sample may be carry-over from other donors' samples. The sequenced DNA: TGTGCCAGCAGCAACGGACGCCTAGCGGCACCCGGGCAGTTCTTC. It encodes CASSNGRLAAPGQFF.